The 20 T cell receptor beta chains presented below share a single source sample, sequenced in a study of a mutant IDH1 vaccine in newly diagnosed glioma. Time point noted: week 35, safety follow-up. Vaccination used 300 ug of mutant IDH1 20-mer peptide per dose, with topical imiquimod. No antigen is known for these receptors. This table comes from immunoSEQ multiplex PCR, and its TCRdb copy is limited to in-frame clones, with some not included. Of about 32,000 clones listed, around four fifths are singletons. The source material was PBMCs, sampled from a glioma patient whose treatment included an IDH1 peptide vaccine. The receptors were sampled from a man aged 35-49 years with glioma. Some clones in this sample may be carry-over from other donors' samples.

This chain joins TRBV27 and TRBJ2-7, with 7 bases identical to TRBD1. CDR1 MNHEY and CDR2 SMNVEV come from the germline V gene (reference sequence). There are 13 residues in the CDR3. The junction had 5 bases not matched to a gene; V was cut back by 6 bases and J by 3 bases. The CDR3 DNA follows: TGTGCCAGCAGCCCCAGGGGGATCTACGAGCAGTACTTC. It encodes CASSPRGIYEQYF.

The CDR3 sequence is CAIREGQNTEAFF. In DNA form, the CDR3 reads TGTGCCATCAGGGAGGGACAGAACACTGAAGCTTTCTTT. The J gene is TRBJ1-1, the V gene TRBV10-3; perhaps TRBD1 as D (6 bases). Germline V gives CDR1 ENHRY, CDR2 SYGVKD. V was shortened by 6 bases and J by 1 base, with 9 bases between the two germline ends. The CDR3 length is 13 residues.

The chain joins TRBV5-1 to TRBJ1-5; D may be TRBD1 (5 bases). Looked up from germline, CDR1 is SGHRS and CDR2 is YFSETQ. V gave up 0 bases and J gave up 7 bases, with 8 bases separating them. The CDR3 spans 13 residues. Here the CDR3 reads CASSLERDQPQHF. The CDR3 DNA reads TGCGCCAGCAGCTTGGAACGGGACCAGCCCCAGCATTTT. The whole variable domain, filled in from reference TRBV5-1 and TRBJ1-5, reads KAGVTQTPRYLIKTRGQQVTLSCSPISGHRSVSWYQQTPGQGLQFLFEYFSETQRNKGNFPGRFSGRQFSNSRSEMNVSTLELGDSALYLCASSLERDQPQHFGDGTRLSIL.

The CDR3 DNA reads as TGTGCCAGCAGCTTTGGCGGGGGGGCCCATACGGATACGCAGTATTTT. Residues: CASSFGGGAHTDTQYF. The rearrangement links TRBV11-2 to TRBJ2-3, with TRBD2 identical over 9 bases. The CDR3 is 16 amino acids. V lost 3 bases and J lost 6; bases outside the gene matches: 10. Germline CDR1 reads SGHAT; CDR2 reads FQNNGV. The full variable domain, its missing parts supplied by reference TRBV11-2 and TRBJ2-3, is EAGVAQSPRYKIIEKRQSVAFWCNPISGHATLYWYQQILGQGPKLLIQFQNNGVVDDSQLPKDRFSAERLKGVDSTLKIQPAKLEDSAVYLCASSFGGGAHTDTQYFGPGTRLTVL.

In nucleotides, the CDR3 is TGTGCCAGCAGTGTGGACAGGGACTATGGCTACACCTTC. It is translated as CASSVDRDYGYTF. V and J are TRBV6-1 and TRBJ1-2, with 8 bases that match TRBD1. Looked up from germline, CDR1 is MNHNS and CDR2 is SASEGT. The CDR3 runs 13 residues. Trimming cost V 4 bases and J 3 bases; bases outside gene matches: 1.

In this sample, this clone turned up a few times. The chain joins TRBV29-1 to TRBJ1-1; tentative D call: TRBD1 (5 bases). Deletions cut 4 bases from V and 3 bases from J, with 9 bases between. This CDR3 is 12 amino acids long. Per the germline V gene, CDR1 is SQVTM and CDR2 is ANQGSEA. The DNA of the CDR3 is TGCAGCGTTGGACGAGGGGACACTGAAGCTTTCTTT. Protein product: CSVGRGDTEAFF.

V usage is TRBV6-1 and J usage is TRBJ2-7, with a tentative D call TRBD2 (5 bases). In germline, CDR1 is MNHNS, CDR2 SASEGT. Trimming took off 10 bases at V and 5 bases at J, with 18 bases between the two ends. The CDR3 is 13 residues long. In DNA form, the CDR3 reads TGTGCCAACATGGGAGAAGATGGGCACGAGCAGTACTTC. This codes for CANMGEDGHEQYF.

The gene calls are TRBV7-9 and TRBJ1-2; tentative D call: TRBD1 (5 bases). The CDR3 spans 15 residues. The V and J ends lost 2 bases and 6 bases respectively, with 16 bases between them. CDR1 is SEHNR and CDR2 is FQNEAQ in the germline V gene (reference sequence). Here the CDR3 reads CASSLSRDGFDGYTF. DNA for the CDR3: TGTGCCAGCAGCTTAAGCCGGGACGGATTTGATGGCTACACCTTC.

The chain couples TRBV5-1 to TRBJ2-5, with unresolved D. This CDR3 has 13 residues. Per germline, CDR1 SGHRS and CDR2 YFSETQ. Trimming shortened V by 1 base and J by 5 bases, and 9 bases separated the two germline ends. The CDR3 region has the DNA TGCGCCAGCAGCTTGTCCCAGAGGGAGACCCAGTACTTC. This sequence encodes CASSLSQRETQYF.

The rearrangement joins TRBV10-2 to TRBJ2-1, with D maybe TRBD1 (6 bases). The V and J ends lost 7 bases and 7 bases respectively, with 11 bases between them. The CDR3 length is 12 residues. CDR1 is WSHSY and CDR2 is SAAADI in the germline V gene. The CDR3 protein is CASKGTGNEQFF. CDR3 bases: TGCGCCAGCAAAGGAACAGGGAATGAGCAGTTCTTC.

This rearrangement joins TRBV10-2 to TRBJ2-3; tentative D call: TRBD1 (6 bases). The CDR3 length is 12 residues. The germline CDR1 and CDR2 sequences are WSHSY and SAAADI. V was trimmed by 8 bases and J by 6 bases, leaving 12 bases between them. CDR3 loop: CASVRGHDTQYF. The CDR3 DNA is TGCGCCAGCGTTCGGGGACACGATACGCAGTATTTT.

This clone was recorded a few times. The chain uses TRBV30 and TRBJ1-2; D not resolved. The CDR3 contains 13 residues. Trimming left V 2 bases short and J 3 bases short, with 10 bases between. Germline V gene data show CDR1 as GTSNPN and CDR2 as SVGIG (reference sequence). This chain's CDR3 is CAWSPKEDYGYTF. The DNA for the CDR3 is TGTGCCTGGAGTCCCAAGGAAGACTATGGCTACACCTTC. The variable domain in full, with the rest retrieved from reference TRBV30 and TRBJ1-2, is SQTIHQWPATLVQPVGSPLSLECTVEGTSNPNLYWYRQAAGRGLQLLFYSVGIGQISSEVPQNLSASRPQDRQFILSSKKLLLSDSGFYLCAWSPKEDYGYTFGSGTRLTVV.

This chain links TRBV7-6 with TRBJ1-2; 7 bases line up with TRBD1. Germline-derived CDR1 and CDR2 are SGHVS and FNYEAQ. The CDR3 contains 14 residues. V was pared by 1 base and J by 3 bases, with 2 bases of the junction left unmatched. CDR3 DNA: TGTGCCAGCAGCTTAGGGGACAGTTACTATGGCTACACCTTC. Residues: CASSLGDSYYGYTF.

V gene TRBV29-1 combines with J gene TRBJ1-1; D gene unclear. The ends were cut back, 3 bases at V and 7 bases at J, with 6 bases in the middle. CDR3 length: 10 amino acids. Germline CDR1 reads SQVTM; CDR2 reads ANQGSEA. The CDR3 region has the DNA TGCAGCGTTGAGAGAGTTGAAGCTTTCTTT. This translates into CSVERVEAFF.

The chain couples TRBV5-1 to TRBJ2-7; the D gene is possibly TRBD2 (5 bases). V gave up 0 bases and J gave up 3 bases, with 10 bases separating them. CDR1 is SGHRS, CDR2 YFSETQ, per germline. CDR3 length: 14 amino acids. The CDR3 region has the DNA TGCGCCAGCAGCTTGGTCGGCGCGGGCTACGAGCAGTACTTC. Translated: CASSLVGAGYEQYF.

The chain has TRBV11-2 and TRBJ1-4; perhaps TRBD1 as D (5 bases). The length of the CDR3 is 13 residues. Germline CDR1 is SGHAT and CDR2 is FQNNGV. Trimming left V 6 bases short and J 8 bases short, with 13 bases between. The CDR3 protein is CASRLAGREKLFF. In nucleotides, the CDR3 is TGTGCCAGCAGACTTGCAGGGAGGGAAAAACTGTTTTTT.

This clone appeared a single time. CDR3 coding DNA: TGTGCCAGTAGTCAACAGAAAACTGAAGCTTTCTTT. Protein sequence: CASSQQKTEAFF. This rearrangement joins TRBV19 to TRBJ1-1; D unclear. The germline gives CDR1 LNHDA, CDR2 SQIVND (reference sequence). CDR3 length: 12 amino acids. Between the trimmed V and J ends, which lost 5 bases and 5 bases, there was a span of 9 bases.

This chain connects TRBV12-5 to TRBJ2-3, with 13 bases matching TRBD2. Germline CDR1 reads LGHNT; CDR2 reads FRNRAP. The CDR3 runs to 14 residues. V gave up 6 bases and J gave up 9 bases; unmatched junction bases: 6. The CDR3 nucleotides are TGTGCTAGTGGGACTAGCGGGGGGCCCCCAACGCAGTATTTT. Encoded protein: CASGTSGGPPTQYF.

The chain couples TRBV27 to TRBJ2-6; 7 bases are shared with TRBD2. The CDR3 covers 17 residues. Trimming cost V 2 bases and J 4 bases; bases outside gene matches: 8. The germline gives CDR1 MNHEY, CDR2 SMNVEV (reference sequence). This CDR3 reads CASSLQVAGAGANVLTF. In DNA form, the CDR3 reads TGTGCCAGCAGTTTACAGGTAGCGGGTGCCGGGGCCAACGTCCTGACTTTC. The variable domain in full, with the rest retrieved from reference TRBV27 and TRBJ2-6, is EAQVTQNPRYLITVTGKKLTVTCSQNMNHEYMSWYRQDPGLGLRQIYYSMNVEVTDKGDVPEGYKVSRKEKRNFPLILESPSPNQTSLYFCASSLQVAGAGANVLTFGAGSRLTVL.

The rearrangement uses TRBV7-9 and TRBJ1-6, with D perhaps TRBD1 (6 bases). Germline V gene lookup returns CDR1 SEHNR and CDR2 FQNEAQ (reference sequence). CDR3 length: 13 amino acids. Trimming took off 2 bases at V and 11 bases at J, with 10 bases between the two ends. The CDR3 spells CASSLRDIPPLHF. The CDR3 DNA reads TGTGCCAGCAGCTTAAGGGACATCCCACCCCTCCACTTT.